The 19 T cell receptor beta chains below were found in one sample sequenced in a study of T cell changes during pregnancy in multiple sclerosis. Produced via immunoSEQ multiplex PCR; TCRdb's table is partial and in-frame only. The sample carries around 56,000 clones, over 75% recorded once. Sequencing was performed on peripheral blood, taken in the first trimester of pregnancy. Receptors originate from a female donor in good health, enrolled as a control in a pregnancy study.

J is TRBJ2-7 and V is TRBV4-2, with a tentative D call TRBD2 (5 bases). The germline gives CDR1 LGHNA, CDR2 YNFKEQ. V lost 0 bases to trimming and J lost 0 bases, with 21 bases between them. The CDR3 consists of 19 residues. The DNA of the CDR3 is TGTGCCAGCAGCCAAGATCAACTTGTTTCGGGGAGCTTCTCCTACGAGCAGTACTTC. This sequence encodes CASSQDQLVSGSFSYEQYF.

This clone was seen a single time. CDR3: CAINGAGADNEQFF. Here the CDR3 DNA reads TGTGCCATCAACGGTGCGGGCGCCGACAATGAGCAGTTCTTC. This chain uses TRBV10-3 with TRBJ2-1, with a tentative D call TRBD2 (5 bases). CDR3 length equals 14 residues. V dropped 7 bases and J dropped 5 bases, with 15 bases sitting between them. The germline V gene has CDR1 ENHRY and CDR2 SYGVKD.

This clone was observed a few times. The genes are TRBV6-5 and TRBJ2-5, with TRBD2 as a possible D gene (6 bases). The germline V gene encodes CDR1 MNHEY and CDR2 SVGAGI. With 5 bases removed from V and 5 bases from J, the gap between germline ends came to 12 bases. This CDR3 is 13 amino acids long. The CDR3 DNA is TGTGCCAGCAGTCCCCGGGAGACGGAGACCCAGTACTTC. It yields the protein CASSPRETETQYF.

The V gene is TRBV25-1, the J gene TRBJ1-1; D gene unclear. The length of the CDR3 is 12 residues. Looked up from germline, CDR1 is MGHDK and CDR2 is SYGVNS. Trimming shortened V by 2 bases and J by 5 bases, and 6 bases separated the two germline ends. The CDR3 reads CASSEAGTEAFF. CDR3 sequence (DNA): TGTGCCAGCAGTGAAGCCGGGACTGAAGCTTTCTTT.

This clone was counted once. The chain carries TRBV6-5 and TRBJ2-7; TRBD2 agrees at 14 bases. The CDR3 is 14 residues long. The junction had 0 bases not matched to a gene; V was cut back by 5 bases and J by 3 bases. Germline loops: CDR1 MNHEY, CDR2 SVGAGI. This CDR3 is CASSGTSGSYEQYF. The CDR3 coding sequence is TGTGCCAGCAGTGGGACTAGCGGGAGCTACGAGCAGTACTTC.

The chain has TRBV10-3 and TRBJ2-3; 9 nucleotides agree with TRBD2. The CDR3 covers 16 residues. Trimming at V came to 3 bases and at J to 5 bases, leaving 9 bases not matched to a gene. From germline, CDR1 is ENHRY and CDR2 SYGVKD. This CDR3 reads CAISDSRLAAGDTQYF. DNA of the CDR3: TGTGCCATCAGTGATTCCCGACTAGCGGCGGGAGATACGCAGTATTTT.

V is TRBV7-3 and J is TRBJ2-7, with D possibly being TRBD2 (6 bases). This CDR3 has 15 residues. The V end lost 5 bases, the J end lost 0 bases, and 14 bases lay between the germline ends. CDR1 SGHTA and CDR2 FQGTGA come from the germline V gene. CDR3 DNA sequence: TGTGCCAGCAGCCAACTGGGGGGTCCCTCCTACGAGCAGTACTTC. Encoded protein: CASSQLGGPSYEQYF.

The J gene is TRBJ2-5, the V gene TRBV5-4, with D perhaps matching TRBD2 (5 bases). Per the germline V gene, CDR1 is SGHNT and CDR2 is YYREEE (reference sequence). Trimming shortened V by 4 bases and J by 1 base, and 8 bases separated the two germline ends. This CDR3 is 13 amino acids long. CDR3 nucleotide sequence: TGTGCCAGCAGCCGAGCGGCCCAAGAGACCCAGTACTTC. Translating gives CASSRAAQETQYF.

V is TRBV9 and J is TRBJ2-4; D perhaps matches TRBD2 (5 bases). Germline CDR1 SGDLS, CDR2 YYNGEE. The germline V and J ends were trimmed by 0 bases and 7 bases, with 11 bases remaining between them. The CDR3 loop spans 14 amino acids. The CDR3 bases are TGTGCCAGCAGCGTAGCTCCTCGGGGTAACATTCAGTACTTC. Translated: CASSVAPRGNIQYF.

This clone is a singleton in its sample. The V call is TRBV7-9, the J call TRBJ2-5, with 11 bases aligning to TRBD1. In germline, CDR1 is SEHNR, CDR2 FQNEAQ (reference sequence). After removal of 2 bases from V and 7 bases from J, the junction contained 6 bases not matched to a gene. CDR3 length: 15 amino acids. The DNA for the CDR3 is TGTGCCAGCAGCTTAAGGACAGGGGGCGATGTGACCCAGTACTTC. Translating it yields CASSLRTGGDVTQYF.

A few counts support this clone. As DNA, the CDR3 is TGTGCCAGCAGCTTATCGAGGATAAGGGCTCACCCTAGCGGCGAGCAGTACTTC. This translates into CASSLSRIRAHPSGEQYF. The rearrangement joins TRBV7-9 to TRBJ2-7; 7 bases line up with TRBD2. CDR1 and CDR2 from the germline V gene are SEHNR and FQNEAQ (reference sequence). V was pared by 2 bases and J by 6 bases, with 19 bases of the junction left unmatched. The CDR3 spans 18 residues.

The rearrangement uses TRBV5-1 and TRBJ1-2; D is unresolved. The V gene's germline CDR1 is SGHRS and CDR2 YFSETQ. The CDR3 is made up of 13 amino acids. The ends were cut back, 3 bases at V and 7 bases at J, with 13 bases in the middle. The CDR3 spells CASSSRTPGGYTF. CDR3 nucleotide sequence: TGCGCCAGCAGCTCCCGGACTCCTGGTGGCTACACCTTC.

The chain links TRBV6-1 to TRBJ1-5, with TRBD1 identical over 8 bases. Germline V CDR1 and CDR2: MNHNS, SASEGT. Trimming removed 9 bases from V and 3 bases from J; junction bases left unmatched: 7. This CDR3 spans 14 amino acids. The CDR3, as DNA: TGTGCCAGTGATGACAGGGGACTCAATCAGCCCCAGCATTTT. Translating gives CASDDRGLNQPQHF.

This rearrangement joins TRBV30 to TRBJ1-1; the D is unclear. Deletions cut 2 bases from V and 1 base from J, with 8 bases between. This CDR3 is built from 13 residues. Germline values: CDR1 GTSNPN, CDR2 SVGIG (reference sequence). The CDR3 loop reads CAWSIGGNTEAFF. The CDR3 DNA is TGTGCCTGGAGTATCGGAGGGAACACTGAAGCTTTCTTT.

J is TRBJ2-3 and V is TRBV5-1, with 8 bases matching TRBD2. V lost 4 bases, J lost 0 bases, and 7 bases stayed unmatched. CDR3 size: 16 residues. Germline V gene sequence: CDR1 SGHRS, CDR2 YFSETQ. The CDR3 sequence is CASSPGLAGSTDTQYF. In DNA form, the CDR3 reads TGCGCCAGCAGCCCCGGACTAGCAGGGAGCACAGATACGCAGTATTTT.

The J gene is TRBJ1-2, the V gene TRBV6-5; no clear D gene. The germline V and J ends were trimmed by 10 bases and 4 bases, with 13 bases remaining between them. The germline V gene encodes CDR1 MNHEY and CDR2 SVGAGI. The CDR3 runs 12 residues. The CDR3 spells CATVDSGYGYTF. The CDR3 nucleotides read TGTGCCACCGTAGATAGCGGCTATGGCTACACCTTC.

The chain has TRBV6-1 and TRBJ1-5; 7 positions agree with TRBD1. The junction had 3 bases not matched to a gene; V was cut back by 4 bases and J by 6 bases. The CDR3 spans 13 residues. Per germline, CDR1 MNHNS and CDR2 SASEGT. The CDR3: CASSGGDSQPQHF. The DNA of the CDR3 is TGTGCCAGCAGTGGAGGGGACAGTCAGCCCCAGCATTTT.

The V call is TRBV10-3, the J call TRBJ1-1; D gene uncertain. V was cut by 10 bases and J by 2 bases, with 17 bases left in between. Germline CDR1 is ENHRY and CDR2 is SYGVKD. This CDR3 is built from 14 residues. The CDR3 spells CATSEAQINTEAFF. CDR3 nucleotides: TGTGCCACTAGCGAGGCCCAAATAAACACTGAAGCTTTCTTT.

The genes are TRBV4-2 and TRBJ1-3; D ambiguous. This CDR3 contains 21 residues. From germline, CDR1 is LGHNA and CDR2 YNFKEQ. Between the trimmed V and J ends, which lost 8 bases and 0 bases, there was a span of 32 bases. The CDR3 protein is CASRLRAGNSAQPDSGNTIYF. For the CDR3, the DNA is TGTGCCAGCCGCCTTAGAGCCGGGAACAGCGCTCAGCCGGACTCTGGAAACACCATATATTTT.